One sample yielded the 6 T cell receptor beta chains listed below, sequenced in a study of regulatory T cells in long-lasting Graves disease. The time point here: newly diagnosed GD, antithyroid drugs for less than 3 months. There was RNA extracted from PBMCs, and the TCR library was made from it. With iRepertoire HTBI primers and Arm-PCR of CDR3 regions, TCR beta libraries were built. TCRdb re-derived calls from the multiplex PCR reads in MiXCR, one entry per CDR3 protein. In the table there are about 220,000 distinct CDR3 sequences, around 19% of which are singletons. This sample was shared with a second study, whose subject was T cells in Graves' hyperthyroidism and ophthalmopathy.

This material consisted of peripheral blood mononuclear cells (PBMCs), taken at new diagnosis, from a patient treated with antithyroid drugs. The receptors originated from a woman under 40 with Graves disease.

The chain is built from TRBV27 and TRBJ2-3; D is possibly TRBD2 (6 bases). Gene TRBJ2-1 matches the end of the DNA better, so the J call may be wrong. The CDR3 loop spans 16 amino acids. CDR1 MNHEY and CDR2 SMNVEV come from the germline V gene (reference sequence). CDR3 coding DNA: TGTGCCAGCAGTTCTCGAACCCCCGGGACTCCAAATGAGCAGTTCTTC. Its protein product is CASSSRTPGTPNEQFF.

This clonotype was counted ten times or more. The chain is built from TRBV11-2 and TRBJ2-3; 8 nucleotides agree with TRBD1. J gave up 1 base and V 8 bases, and 8 bases lay outside the gene matches. The CDR3 has 15 residues. From germline, CDR1 is SGHAT and CDR2 FQNNGV. CDR3 nucleotides: TGTGCCAGCGTCAGGGGGCTTCGGGGCACAGATACGCAGTATTTT. It codes for CASVRGLRGTDTQYF.

This clonotype was seen ten or more times. This chain links TRBV10-3 with TRBJ2-7; the D gene is possibly TRBD1 (6 bases). This CDR3 has 14 amino acids. Trimming pared 7 bases from V and 0 bases from J, leaving 13 bases between. CDR1 and CDR2 (germline): ENHRY, SYGVKD. The CDR3 protein is CAIKGEGDSYEQYF. The CDR3 DNA reads as TGTGCCATCAAGGGGGAAGGGGACTCCTACGAGCAGTACTTC.

This clonotype was counted many times. The chain employs TRBV27 and TRBJ1-5; D possibly corresponds to TRBD1 (5 bases). Deletions cut 6 bases from V and 0 bases from J, with 15 bases between. The CDR3 covers 16 residues. Germline V gene sequence: CDR1 MNHEY, CDR2 SMNVEV (reference sequence). For the CDR3, the DNA is TGTGCCAGCAGGACCCAGGGATACAATAGCAATCAGCCCCAGCATTTT. Translation: CASRTQGYNSNQPQHF.

This rearrangement joins TRBV11-2 to TRBJ2-7; the D is unclear. Per the germline V gene, CDR1 is SGHAT and CDR2 is FQNNGV. The CDR3 loop spans 16 amino acids. V lost 5 bases and J 1 base, leaving 18 bases between the germline ends. In nucleotides, the CDR3 is TGTGCCAGCAGCCAAATAAACCAAGTAAGGTCCTACGAGCAGTACTTC. It encodes CASSQINQVRSYEQYF. The full variable domain, rest sourced from reference TRBV11-2 and TRBJ2-7, is EAGVAQSPRYKIIEKRQSVAFWCNPISGHATLYWYQQILGQGPKLLIQFQNNGVVDDSQLPKDRFSAERLKGVDSTLKIQPAKLEDSAVYLCASSQINQVRSYEQYFGPGTRLTVT.

This clonotype was counted many times. The chain joins TRBV6-1 to TRBJ1-4, with D perhaps matching TRBD1 (5 bases). Germline loops: CDR1 MNHNS, CDR2 SASEGT. The CDR3 consists of 12 residues. The CDR3 coding sequence is TGTGCGAGTCGGGCGGGGGATGAAAAACTGTTTTTT. It yields the protein CASRAGDEKLFF.